These 19 T cell receptor beta chains came from one sample sequenced in a study of blood T cell repertoires in COVID-19. Here immunoSEQ multiplex PCR was the method, and the copy in TCRdb shows in-frame clones only, minus some. The sample shows around 240,000 clones, about 90% of them seen only once. Source material: PBMCs or T cells enriched from blood (not recorded which). The receptors originated from a middle-aged man who had been exposed to COVID-19.

This clone is a singleton in its sample. This chain uses TRBV7-2 with TRBJ2-1; possible D gene TRBD2, 5 bases. Trimming took off 5 bases at V and 3 bases at J, with 11 bases between the two ends. The CDR3 spans 14 residues. Germline CDR1 is SGHTA and CDR2 is FQGNSA. The CDR3 nucleotides are TGTGCCAGCAGCCTTGGACTGGTCTACAATGAGCAGTTCTTC. Translated, it gives CASSLGLVYNEQFF.

V usage is TRBV14 and J usage is TRBJ2-7; 10 bases line up with TRBD2. CDR1 is SGHDN and CDR2 is FVKESK in the germline V gene. V trimming: 0 bases; J trimming: 2 bases; junction bases outside the gene matches: 1. The CDR3 extends over 15 amino acids. CDR3 nucleotides: TGTGCCAGCAGCCAAGAAGGACTAGCGGCCTACGAGCAGTACGTC. Its protein is CASSQEGLAAYEQYV.

The chain combines TRBV3-1 (or the pseudogene TRBV3-2) with TRBJ1-6; TRBD1 matches 7 bases. The CDR3 is made up of 15 amino acids. Unmatched junction bases numbered 7, after V lost 1 base and J lost 10 bases. Germline values: CDR1 LGHDT, CDR2 YNNKEL (reference sequence). This CDR3 is CASSQGLGGESPLHF. In DNA, the CDR3 is TGTGCCAGCAGCCAAGGTTTAGGGGGCGAGTCACCCCTCCACTTT.

The genes are TRBV9 and TRBJ1-1, with 7 bases that match TRBD1. V gave up 0 bases and J gave up 5 bases; unmatched junction bases: 4. The germline V gene encodes CDR1 SGDLS and CDR2 YYNGEE. This CDR3 is built from 14 residues. DNA for the CDR3: TGTGCCAGCAGCGTAGACAGGGGTTGGACTGAAGCTTTCTTT. Its protein product is CASSVDRGWTEAFF.

CDR3 residues: CASSPGTPPQIQYF. As DNA, the CDR3 is TGCGCCAGCAGCCCCGGGACTCCACCCCAGATTCAGTACTTC. The chain couples TRBV5-1 to TRBJ2-4; D might be TRBD2 (6 bases). This CDR3 comprises 14 residues. Germline V gene lookup returns CDR1 SGHRS and CDR2 YFSETQ. With 4 bases removed from V and 10 bases from J, the gap between germline ends came to 18 bases.

V usage is TRBV11-2 and J usage is TRBJ1-2, with D perhaps matching TRBD1 (6 bases). The CDR3 loop spans 11 amino acids. Germline CDR1 and CDR2: SGHAT and FQNNGV. V shed 8 bases and J shed 2 bases, with 6 bases lying between them. The CDR3 loop is CASGQNYGYTF. The CDR3 region has the DNA TGTGCCAGCGGACAGAACTATGGCTACACCTTC.

The rearrangement joins TRBV29-1 to TRBJ1-1, with no clear D. Germline V gene data show CDR1 as SQVTM and CDR2 as ANQGSEA. The ends were cut back, 7 bases at V and 5 bases at J, with 14 bases in the middle. The CDR3 length is 12 residues. CDR3 bases: TGCAGCGGTTCTGCGGGTAGGACTGAAGCTTTCTTT. This encodes CSGSAGRTEAFF.

The table lists this clone with a count of one. The chain recombines TRBV5-1 with TRBJ1-2; TRBD1 matches at 7 bases. The CDR3 is made up of 15 amino acids. Unmatched junction bases numbered 6, after V lost 0 bases and J lost 4 bases. Looked up from germline, CDR1 is SGHRS and CDR2 is YFSETQ. CDR3 bases: TGCGCCAGCAGCTTGGCCTGGGACAGCCGCTATGGCTACACCTTC. Its protein product is CASSLAWDSRYGYTF.

In DNA, the CDR3 is TGTGCCAGCAGCGCAGGGGGCAATAGGAACATTCAGTACTTC. This encodes CASSAGGNRNIQYF. The J gene is TRBJ2-4, the V gene TRBV9; TRBD1 aligns across 8 bases. CDR1 is SGDLS and CDR2 is YYNGEE in the germline V gene. CDR3 length: 14 residues. V gave up 3 bases and J gave up 7 bases; unmatched junction bases: 6.

The gene calls are TRBV28 and TRBJ1-6; 8 bases are shared with TRBD1. This CDR3 is 19 amino acids long. In germline, CDR1 is MDHEN, CDR2 SYDVKM. The trim removed 3 bases at V and 0 bases at J, leaving 10 bases unmatched. DNA for the CDR3: TGTGCCAGCAGTTTTCCCCAGGGGGACAGGAGCTCCTATAATTCACCCCTCCACTTT. Its protein is CASSFPQGDRSSYNSPLHF.

The chain links TRBV5-8 to TRBJ2-5, with D tentatively TRBD2 (5 bases). The germline V gene encodes CDR1 SGHTS and CDR2 YDEGEE. Trimming cost V 4 bases and J 3 bases, with 13 bases left between them. This CDR3 comprises 14 residues. The CDR3, as DNA: TGTGCCAGCAGCCAGAGGGTCGGGGAAGAGACCCAGTACTTC. Protein product: CASSQRVGEETQYF.

The chain couples TRBV19 to TRBJ1-4; perhaps TRBD1 as D (6 bases). The CDR3 is 14 amino acids. Germline V CDR1 and CDR2: LNHDA, SQIVND (reference sequence). V was trimmed by 5 bases and J by 7 bases, leaving 14 bases between them. CDR3 in DNA: TGTGCCAGTAGTTCGGGGGGCGGAGGTGAAAAACTGTTTTTT. This codes for CASSSGGGGEKLFF.

DNA for the CDR3: TGTGCCAGCAGCGCACAGGGGGCCGATCAGCCCCAGCATTTT. Translation gives CASSAQGADQPQHF. The chain employs TRBV28 and TRBJ1-5, with TRBD1 identical over 9 bases. The germline gives CDR1 MDHEN, CDR2 SYDVKM. This CDR3 region has 14 residues. J lost 5 bases, V lost 6 bases, and 5 bases had no gene match.

V usage is TRBV5-5 and J usage is TRBJ1-4; D call uncertain. The CDR3 covers 15 residues. V was cut by 3 bases and J by 0 bases, with 9 bases left in between. Germline V lookup: CDR1 SGHKS, CDR2 YYEKEE (reference sequence). The CDR3 nucleotides read TGTGCCAGCAGCTCACGAGATTCAACTAATGAAAAACTGTTTTTT. It translates to CASSSRDSTNEKLFF.

V gene TRBV5-1 combines with J gene TRBJ2-5; a possible D gene is TRBD2 (5 bases). V was trimmed by 2 bases and J by 5 bases, leaving 16 bases between them. Germline CDR1 is SGHRS and CDR2 is YFSETQ. The CDR3 runs to 15 residues. CDR3: CASSFAGLNSETQYF. The CDR3 bases are TGCGCCAGCAGCTTCGCCGGACTGAATTCCGAGACCCAGTACTTC. Drawing the rest from reference TRBV5-1 and TRBJ2-5, the complete variable domain is KAGVTQTPRYLIKTRGQQVTLSCSPISGHRSVSWYQQTPGQGLQFLFEYFSETQRNKGNFPGRFSGRQFSNSRSEMNVSTLELGDSALYLCASSFAGLNSETQYFGPGTRLLVL.

This chain joins TRBV28 and TRBJ1-6, with D unresolved. CDR3 length equals 15 residues. In germline, CDR1 is MDHEN, CDR2 SYDVKM. V was trimmed by 6 bases and J by 1 base, leaving 10 bases between them. CDR3 protein: CASSTQRSYNSPLHF. CDR3 nucleotide sequence: TGTGCCAGCAGCACTCAACGGTCCTATAATTCACCCCTCCACTTT.

The gene calls are TRBV16 and TRBJ2-7; 8 bases match TRBD1. J gave up 9 bases and V 4 bases, and 8 bases lay outside the gene matches. There are 13 residues in the CDR3. Germline V gives CDR1 KGHSY, CDR2 FQNENV. CDR3 DNA: TGTGCCAGCAGCCTTACAGGGACAGGAGTGCAGTACGTC. The encoded protein is CASSLTGTGVQYV.

The chain has TRBV19 and TRBJ1-1, with TRBD1 as a possible D gene (5 bases). V lost 8 bases to trimming and J lost 4 bases, with 26 bases between them. Germline CDR1 reads LNHDA; CDR2 reads SQIVND (reference sequence). The CDR3 has 17 residues. Here the CDR3 DNA reads TGTGCCAGTCGGTACTCGGGGGATCTGGATCGAATCACTGAAGCTTTCTTT. Its translation: CASRYSGDLDRITEAFF.

The V gene is TRBV28, the J gene TRBJ2-5; 7 bases line up with TRBD1. This CDR3 contains 15 residues. The germline V gene has CDR1 MDHEN and CDR2 SYDVKM. With V trimmed by 5 bases and J by 4 bases, 10 bases remained unmatched. The CDR3 reads CASSNRGPARETQYF. DNA of the CDR3: TGTGCCAGCAGTAACAGGGGCCCGGCGCGAGAGACCCAGTACTTC.